A single sample is the source of the 11 T cell receptor beta chains below, sequenced in a study of T cells after yellow fever vaccination. From the 5' RACE reads, TCRdb called clonotypes with MiXCR, one entry per CDR3 protein. This table has some 5,000 distinct CDR3 sequences, roughly 3.4% appearing once. The sample consisted of PBMCs, either bulk or a sorted T-cell subset (CD4+, CD8+, memory, or dextramer-sorted; not recorded which), taken 15 days after the yellow fever booster vaccination. These receptors were taken from a man aged 25-45 years who received the YFV17D yellow fever vaccine.

This clonotype showed up many times. The V call is TRBV20-1, the J call TRBJ2-1, with D tentatively TRBD2 (6 bases). This CDR3 is 13 amino acids long. V lost 3 bases and J 5 bases, leaving 11 bases between the germline ends. Germline CDR1 reads DFQATT; CDR2 reads SNEGSKA (reference sequence). Here the CDR3 DNA reads TGCAGTGCTAGCATCCGGGAGCACAATGAGCAGTTCTTC. It codes for CSASIREHNEQFF.

Many counts were recorded for this clonotype. V gene TRBV5-4 combines with J gene TRBJ2-7, with 13 bases lining up with TRBD2. Germline V gene data show CDR1 as SGHNT and CDR2 as YYREEE (reference sequence). The CDR3 loop spans 16 amino acids. Trimming cost V 0 bases and J 4 bases; bases outside gene matches: 4. The CDR3 protein is CASSLEQLAGGYEQYF. The DNA for the CDR3 is TGTGCCAGCAGCTTGGAGCAACTAGCGGGAGGGTACGAGCAGTACTTC.

In this sample, this clonotype turned up many times. The chain links TRBV6-5 to TRBJ2-5, with no clear D. The CDR3 totals 13 residues. CDR1 is MNHEY, CDR2 SVGAGI, per germline. Trimming removed 3 bases from V and 5 bases from J, with 10 bases in between. CDR3 DNA sequence: TGTGCCAGCAGTTATGGGGTTCGGGAGACCCAGTACTTC. Its translation is CASSYGVRETQYF.

There are many counts of this clonotype. The chain uses TRBV27 and TRBJ2-3; TRBD2 is a possible D gene (6 bases). CDR1 and CDR2 from the germline V gene are MNHEY and SMNVEV (reference sequence). The CDR3 length is 15 residues. Trimming took 4 bases from V and 4 from J, leaving 15 bases between them. The chain's CDR3 is CASSSPREKADTQYF. CDR3 bases: TGTGCCAGCAGTTCACCCCGGGAGAAGGCAGATACGCAGTATTTT.

This clonotype came up many times. The rearrangement links TRBV15 to TRBJ2-6, with D perhaps TRBD1 (5 bases). The CDR3 spans 17 residues. V was clipped by 6 bases and J by 4 bases, with 19 bases between them. CDR1 is LNHNV and CDR2 is YYDKDF in the germline V gene (reference sequence). The CDR3 is CATRSPGQPAGANVLTF. Written as DNA, the CDR3 is TGTGCCACCAGGTCCCCAGGACAACCGGCAGGGGCCAACGTCCTGACTTTC.

This clonotype has a count of ten or more. The CDR3 DNA follows: TGTGCCAGCAGTTACTCGAGCACAGATACGCAGTATTTT. It encodes CASSYSSTDTQYF. The chain uses TRBV6-5 and TRBJ2-3; D remains ambiguous. V was trimmed by 0 bases and J by 0 bases, leaving 1 base between them. Germline V gene lookup returns CDR1 MNHEY and CDR2 SVGAGI. The CDR3 spans 13 residues.

Relative to its sample, this clonotype is medium-sized (0.01 to 0.1%). The V and J genes are TRBV7-3 and TRBJ2-3; no definite D call. V shed 5 bases and J shed 3 bases, with 3 bases lying between them. Germline values: CDR1 SGHTA, CDR2 FQGTGA. CDR3 length equals 11 residues. The DNA of the CDR3 is TGTGCCAGCAGCCTGACAGATACGCAGTATTTT. Its protein product is CASSLTDTQYF.

This clonotype has at least ten counts. The J gene is TRBJ2-5, the V gene TRBV27; TRBD2 aligns across 8 bases. The germline CDR1 and CDR2 sequences are MNHEY and SMNVEV (reference sequence). The V and J ends lost 3 bases and 5 bases, in that order; junction bases with no gene match: 11. This CDR3 is 16 amino acids long. CDR3: CASSLFFGGRYETQYF. Here the CDR3 DNA reads TGTGCCAGCAGTTTGTTTTTTGGCGGGAGGTATGAGACCCAGTACTTC.

This clonotype has at least ten counts. This chain uses TRBV12-3 or TRBV12-4 with TRBJ1-5, with a weak D call TRBD1 (6 bases). This CDR3 has 13 residues. Between the trimmed V and J ends, which lost 5 bases and 7 bases, there was a span of 12 bases. CDR3 nucleotide sequence: TGTGCCAGCAGTAGGGGGAGGGGGCAGCCCCAGCATTTT. This gives the protein CASSRGRGQPQHF.

By frequency in the sample, this clonotype is medium-sized. J is TRBJ2-7 and V is TRBV9; 8 bases fit TRBD1. The CDR3 is 16 amino acids. With V trimmed by 3 bases and J by 2 bases, 10 bases remained unmatched. Looked up from germline, CDR1 is SGDLS and CDR2 is YYNGEE. CDR3 sequence (DNA): TGTGCCAGCAGCGGAAGCGCGGGACAGGCGACCTACGAGCAGTACTTC. Translation: CASSGSAGQATYEQYF.

This clonotype was recorded many times. The chain carries TRBV5-1 and TRBJ1-5; D call uncertain. The CDR3 covers 13 residues. V was cut by 4 bases and J by 2 bases, with 7 bases left in between. Germline V gene sequence: CDR1 SGHRS, CDR2 YFSETQ. CDR3 region: CASSADGNQPQHF. Written as DNA, the CDR3 is TGCGCCAGCAGCGCGGACGGCAATCAGCCCCAGCATTTT. The full variable domain, with the rest looked up from reference TRBV5-1 and TRBJ1-5, is KAGVTQTPRYLIKTRGQQVTLSCSPISGHRSVSWYQQTPGQGLQFLFEYFSETQRNKGNFPGRFSGRQFSNSRSEMNVSTLELGDSALYLCASSADGNQPQHFGDGTRLSIL.